Listed below are T cell receptor beta chains from one sample, sequenced in a study of blood T cell repertoires in COVID-19. Using immunoSEQ multiplex PCR, the repertoire was profiled, and TCRdb retains in-frame clones only, with some absent. The table lists some 300,000 clones, 85% to 90% of them singletons, with 1% in the top ten. The material sequenced was peripheral blood. The receptors derive from a middle-aged woman with COVID-19, enrolled during active disease. CDR3s leave out the opening cysteine and the closing phenylalanine or tryptophan. Each record gives: V gene, CDR3 length, J gene, CDR3 protein.

TRBV13	11	TRBJ1-4	ASSLTGQEKLF
TRBV11-2	11	TRBJ1-6	ASSLVSNSALH
TRBV18	12	TRBJ1-3	ASSPPGAGNTIY
TRBV5-1	14	TRBJ2-7	ASSDGGNVNSYEQY
TRBV16	12	TRBJ1-1	ASRGDWDPAEAF
TRBV30	12	TRBJ2-4	ACDFRGAKNIQY
TRBV7-9	13	TRBJ2-7	ASSLGQYVSYEQY
TRBV7-3	13	TRBJ2-3	ASSFRAGGTDTQY
TRBV7-8	14	TRBJ2-1	ASSLRGLAGHNEQF
TRBV10-3	13	TRBJ1-1	AISGVREGTTEAF
TRBV28	14	TRBJ2-3	ASSSQGRPHTDTQY
TRBV29-1	13	TRBJ1-2	SVELEQGPRGGYT
TRBV12-2	14	TRBJ1-2	ASRPRNGGNNYGYT
TRBV7-2	12	TRBJ1-5	ASSFRDRAQPQH
TRBV7-2	13	TRBJ1-1	ASSPGVRVDTEAF
TRBV19	16	TRBJ2-6	ASSIRTGGDSGANVLT
TRBV5-1	11	TRBJ1-2	ASSLAGNYGYT
TRBV28	9	TRBJ2-7	ASSSPYEQY
TRBV19	13	TRBJ1-2	ASSRGDGTDYGYT
TRBV4-3	12	TRBJ2-1	ASSPTSSYNEQF
TRBV12-3/TRBV12-4	11	TRBJ1-5	ASSLARTRSKH
TRBV19	10	TRBJ2-3	ASGLAGYTQY
TRBV11-2	12	TRBJ1-5	ASSLAGGNQPQH
TRBV7-9	13	TRBJ2-2	ASSLAGLHTGELF
TRBV6-2/TRBV6-3	13	TRBJ1-2	ASSYSARANYGYT
TRBV4-2	14	TRBJ1-6	ASRAAGQGDGSPLH
TRBV24-1	12	TRBJ1-2	ATSDPGYSYGYT
TRBV7-6	16	TRBJ2-1	ASSLPGLAGGLDNEQF
TRBV5-8	10	TRBJ1-1	ARSRGMKEAF
TRBV27	12	TRBJ2-7	ASSWTGDLYEQY
TRBV28	13	TRBJ2-2	ASSPWGQNTGELF
TRBV4-1	13	TRBJ1-2	ASSQQGTVGYGYT
TRBV4-2	13	TRBJ2-5	ASSPGLAGRETQY
TRBV7-9	12	TRBJ1-1	ASSLIARNTEAF
TRBV7-9	11	TRBJ2-7	ASSTPLGSEQY
TRBV5-1	13	TRBJ1-2	ASSLSPGGPGGYT
TRBV11-1	13	TRBJ2-4	ASSRPTGTKNIQY
TRBV28	12	TRBJ1-2	ASSPPTELYGYT
TRBV5-1	13	TRBJ1-2	ASSSTPGTAWGYT
TRBV5-6	14	TRBJ2-3	ASSPPGQGTTDTQY
TRBV19	17	TRBJ1-5	ASWGRGTGGPYSNQPQH
TRBV11-1	12	TRBJ1-3	ASSFWSSGNTIY
TRBV4-3	10	TRBJ2-5	ASSQARRTQY
TRBV5-5	12	TRBJ1-2	ASSLDNSNYGYT
TRBV19	14	TRBJ1-6	ASSILGDRGNSPLH
TRBV18	13	TRBJ2-5	ASSPSRDRGETQY
TRBV27	13	TRBJ2-1	ASSDGQRSYNEQF
TRBV4-3	13	TRBJ1-2	ASSQSLATGYGYT
TRBV19	12	TRBJ2-3	ATALGASTDTQY
TRBV20-1	8	TRBJ2-3	SAERWAQY
TRBV19	14	TRBJ1-5	ASRPRTGFRDQPQH
TRBV6-5	11	TRBJ1-3	ASKTAGFDTIY
TRBV3-1/TRBV3-2	13	TRBJ1-3	ASSQVQGSGNTIY
TRBV14	11	TRBJ1-6	ASSQVRNSPLH
TRBV9	14	TRBJ1-2	ASSVDWVNGGYGYT
TRBV28	10	TRBJ1-1	ASSPKGTEAF
TRBV10-3	12	TRBJ2-7	AIKLAGDRYEQY
TRBV27	13	TRBJ2-3	ASSLTRTVTDTQY
TRBV28	12	TRBJ1-6	ASSPGQAPSPLH
TRBV5-1	15	TRBJ1-4	ASSLARGGPGYEKLF